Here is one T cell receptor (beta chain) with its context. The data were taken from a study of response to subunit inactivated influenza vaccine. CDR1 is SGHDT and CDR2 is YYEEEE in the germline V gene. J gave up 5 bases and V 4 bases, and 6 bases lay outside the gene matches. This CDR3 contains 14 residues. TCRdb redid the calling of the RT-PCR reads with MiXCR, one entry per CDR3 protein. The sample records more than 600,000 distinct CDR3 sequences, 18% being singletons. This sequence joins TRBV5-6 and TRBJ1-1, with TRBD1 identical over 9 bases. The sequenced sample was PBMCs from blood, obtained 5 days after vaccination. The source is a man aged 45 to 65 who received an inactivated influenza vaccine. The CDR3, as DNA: TGTGCCAGCAGCCGGACAGGGGAGAGGACTGAAGCTTTCTTT. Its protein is CASSRTGERTEAFF.